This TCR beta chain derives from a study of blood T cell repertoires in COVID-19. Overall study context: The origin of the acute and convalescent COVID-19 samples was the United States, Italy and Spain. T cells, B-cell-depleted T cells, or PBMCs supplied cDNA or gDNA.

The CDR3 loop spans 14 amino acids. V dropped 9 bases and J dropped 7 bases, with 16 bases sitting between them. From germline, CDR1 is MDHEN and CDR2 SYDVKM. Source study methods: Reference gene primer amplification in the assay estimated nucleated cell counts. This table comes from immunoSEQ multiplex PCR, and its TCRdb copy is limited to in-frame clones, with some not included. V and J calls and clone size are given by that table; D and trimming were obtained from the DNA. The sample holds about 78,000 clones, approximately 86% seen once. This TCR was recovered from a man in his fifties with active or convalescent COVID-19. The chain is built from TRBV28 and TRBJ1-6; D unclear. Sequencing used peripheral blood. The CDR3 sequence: CASNSDFGNSPLHF. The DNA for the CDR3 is TGTGCCAGTAACTCAGACTTCGGGAATTCACCCCTCCACTTT.